This T cell receptor (beta chain) is drawn from a study of blood T cell repertoires in COVID-19. The data were produced by immunoSEQ multiplex PCR, yet TCRdb's version contains in-frame clones alone and is incomplete. The sample shows fewer than 50,000 clones, roughly 90% of them seen only once. The CDR3 totals 17 residues. Per the germline V gene, CDR1 is SGHRS and CDR2 is YFSETQ. The V and J ends lost 6 bases and 2 bases, in that order; junction bases with no gene match: 14. This receptor was obtained from a man aged 55 to 69 with active or convalescent COVID-19. The genes are TRBV5-1 and TRBJ2-1; 7 bases match TRBD2. Sample: peripheral blood. The CDR3 bases are TGCGCCAGCAAAACGGAAAGCGGGAACACCCCCTACAATGAGCAGTTCTTC. Amino acid sequence: CASKTESGNTPYNEQFF. The whole variable domain, filled in from reference TRBV5-1 and TRBJ2-1, reads KAGVTQTPRYLIKTRGQQVTLSCSPISGHRSVSWYQQTPGQGLQFLFEYFSETQRNKGNFPGRFSGRQFSNSRSEMNVSTLELGDSALYLCASKTESGNTPYNEQFFGPGTRLTVL.